The 4 T cell receptor beta chains below come from one sample, sequenced in a study of regulatory T cells. Findings of the study overall: In CD3G-deficient patients, conventional CD4+ T cells were enriched for hydrophobic CDR3 residues at positions 6 and 7.

These receptors' antigens are unknown. Primers: 52 TRBV forward and 13 TRBJ reverse. The repertoire was sequenced with immunoSEQ multiplex PCR; TCRdb's copy has only in-frame clones and lacks some. This table holds roughly 15,000 clones, around 84% found once. The specimen was conventional CD4+ T cells sorted from blood. All receptors derive from a person between 30 and 45 years old with CD3G deficiency.

The chain recombines TRBV10-3 with TRBJ2-7; 10 bases align to TRBD1. Per the germline V gene, CDR1 is ENHRY and CDR2 is SYGVKD. This CDR3 comprises 13 residues. The V segment lost 6 bases and the J segment 3 bases; nucleotides outside the gene matches: 2. CDR3 sequence (DNA): TGTGCCATCAGCCGGACAGGGGGCTACGAGCAGTACTTC. Its protein product is CAISRTGGYEQYF.

There are a few counts of this clone. CDR3 protein: CASSPPGGRGYTF. CDR3 nucleotides: TGTGCCAGCAGCCCTCCAGGGGGTCGGGGCTACACCTTC. V usage is TRBV7-9 and J usage is TRBJ1-2; 7 bases fit TRBD1. V lost 5 bases and J lost 8; bases outside the gene matches: 8. Germline CDR1 reads SEHNR; CDR2 reads FQNEAQ (reference sequence). There are 13 residues in the CDR3.

This clone showed up just once. The genes are TRBV28 and TRBJ1-5; 7 nucleotides line up with TRBD1. The CDR3 extends over 16 amino acids. V trimming: 3 bases; J trimming: 2 bases; junction bases outside the gene matches: 7. Germline-derived CDR1 and CDR2 are MDHEN and SYDVKM. The CDR3 nucleotides are TGTGCCAGCAGTTTCCAGGGGGTTGTGGGCAATCAGCCCCAGCATTTT. It translates to CASSFQGVVGNQPQHF.

This chain uses TRBV28 with TRBJ2-7, with 7 positions matching TRBD2. Germline assignment: CDR1 MDHEN and CDR2 SYDVKM. This CDR3 is 15 amino acids long. The V gene end was trimmed by 6 bases and the J gene end by 2 bases; junction bases not matched to a gene: 10. CDR3 protein: CASRKAGPKTYEQYF. The CDR3, as DNA: TGTGCCAGCAGGAAAGCGGGGCCTAAGACCTACGAGCAGTACTTC.